The 8 T cell receptor beta chains reported below all come from one sample, sequenced in a study of tumor and adjacent non-tumor tissue in lung cancer. A modified ARM-PCR protocol with three rounds of nested PCR amplified TCRbeta. TCRdb passed the multiplex PCR reads through MiXCR, listing each CDR3 protein once. The data hold under 95,000 distinct CDR3 sequences, with 61% observed a single time. The template was RNA from unsorted bulk tissue. The sequenced material came from lung tumor tissue. These receptors were obtained from a man in his 70s with non-small cell lung cancer.

With respect to this clonotype: Sequence at one end of the junction differs from germline and may be a read error. This rearrangement joins TRBV11-3 to TRBJ2-2; no reliable D call. The CDR3 is made up of 13 amino acids. CDR1 is SGHNT and CDR2 is YENEEA in the germline V gene. The DNA for the CDR3 is TGTGACAGTAGTCCCTTGAACAACGGGGAGCTGTTTTTT. Its protein is CDSSPLNNGELFF. The entire variable domain, with the rest obtained from reference TRBV11-3 and TRBJ2-2, is as follows: EAGVVQSPRYKIIEKKQPVAFWCNPISGHNTLYWYLQNLGQGPELLIRYENEEAVDDSQLPKDRFSAERLKGVDSTLKIQPAELGDSAVYLCDSSPLNNGELFFGEGSRLTVL.

Note on this clonotype: Since no conserved phenylalanine or tryptophan closes the CDR3, a read error is the likely cause. This chain links TRBV11-2 with TRBJ2-7; 7 positions agree with TRBD1. Germline V gene lookup returns CDR1 SGHAT and CDR2 FQNNGV. Germline trimming cut 5 bases from V and 2 bases from J; bases unmatched to any gene: 6. CDR3 length: 14 amino acids. CDR3 DNA sequence: TGTGCCAGCAGCCATGGGACAGAACCCTACGAGCAGTACCTC. Protein: CASSHGTEPYEQYL.

This clonotype was seen a few times. This chain connects TRBV6-1 to TRBJ1-3; D not certain. The V end lost 7 bases, the J end lost 0 bases, and 10 bases lay between the germline ends. Germline V gene lookup returns CDR1 MNHNS and CDR2 SASEGT. This CDR3 region has 14 residues. CDR3 sequence: CASKTGFSGNTIYF. CDR3 DNA sequence: TGTGCCAGCAAAACGGGGTTCTCTGGAAACACCATATATTTT.

Concerning this clonotype: One end of the junction is discordant with germline, which a read error may explain. V is TRBV11-2 and J is TRBJ2-2; 7 bases align to TRBD1. Germline V gene sequence: CDR1 SGHAT, CDR2 FQNNGV. The CDR3 runs 15 residues. CDR3 sequence: CASNLSRGRTEEPFF. CDR3 coding DNA: TGTGCCAGCAACTTAAGCAGGGGGAGAACCGAGGAGCCGTTTTTT.

This clonotype showed up just once. The junction departs from the called germline gene at one end, perhaps through a read error. The chain recombines TRBV28 with TRBJ2-2, with D possibly called TRBD1 or TRBD2 (5 bases each). The V gene's germline CDR1 is MDHEN and CDR2 SYDVKM. This CDR3 is built from 16 residues. The CDR3 DNA reads as TGTGCCAACGTCTCCCGTGGGACGAAGAACACCAGGGAGCTGTTTTTT. Translating gives CANVSRGTKNTRELFF.

Worth noting for this clonotype: The final CDR3 position lacks the conserved phenylalanine or tryptophan, pointing to a likely read error. CDR3 region: CSVRGVPGTSYEQYS. CDR3 nucleotides: TGCAGTGTTAGAGGGGTCCCGGGGACTAGCTACGAGCAGTACTCC. The chain is built from TRBV29-1 and TRBJ2-7, with 8 positions matching TRBD2. CDR1 is SQVTM, CDR2 ANQGSEA, per germline. The CDR3 runs 15 residues.

Ten or more counts support this clonotype. The chain links TRBV4-1 to TRBJ2-7, with 7 bases fitting TRBD1. This CDR3 has 13 amino acids. Unmatched junction bases numbered 5, after V lost 4 bases and J lost 5 bases. The germline V gene encodes CDR1 MGHRA and CDR2 YSYEKL. The CDR3: CASSLGQEDEQYF. For the CDR3, the DNA is TGCGCCAGCAGCCTTGGACAGGAGGACGAGCAGTACTTC.

This clonotype appeared once. At one end the junction does not follow the germline gene, possibly because of a read error. CDR3 in DNA: TGTGTCAGCAGCTTAGGGGGGAATCAGCCCCAGCATTTT. Its protein product is CVSSLGGNQPQHF. The chain links TRBV7-9 to TRBJ1-5; D is perhaps TRBD1 (6 bases). Germline CDR1 SEHNR, CDR2 FQNEAQ (reference sequence). CDR3 length: 13 amino acids.